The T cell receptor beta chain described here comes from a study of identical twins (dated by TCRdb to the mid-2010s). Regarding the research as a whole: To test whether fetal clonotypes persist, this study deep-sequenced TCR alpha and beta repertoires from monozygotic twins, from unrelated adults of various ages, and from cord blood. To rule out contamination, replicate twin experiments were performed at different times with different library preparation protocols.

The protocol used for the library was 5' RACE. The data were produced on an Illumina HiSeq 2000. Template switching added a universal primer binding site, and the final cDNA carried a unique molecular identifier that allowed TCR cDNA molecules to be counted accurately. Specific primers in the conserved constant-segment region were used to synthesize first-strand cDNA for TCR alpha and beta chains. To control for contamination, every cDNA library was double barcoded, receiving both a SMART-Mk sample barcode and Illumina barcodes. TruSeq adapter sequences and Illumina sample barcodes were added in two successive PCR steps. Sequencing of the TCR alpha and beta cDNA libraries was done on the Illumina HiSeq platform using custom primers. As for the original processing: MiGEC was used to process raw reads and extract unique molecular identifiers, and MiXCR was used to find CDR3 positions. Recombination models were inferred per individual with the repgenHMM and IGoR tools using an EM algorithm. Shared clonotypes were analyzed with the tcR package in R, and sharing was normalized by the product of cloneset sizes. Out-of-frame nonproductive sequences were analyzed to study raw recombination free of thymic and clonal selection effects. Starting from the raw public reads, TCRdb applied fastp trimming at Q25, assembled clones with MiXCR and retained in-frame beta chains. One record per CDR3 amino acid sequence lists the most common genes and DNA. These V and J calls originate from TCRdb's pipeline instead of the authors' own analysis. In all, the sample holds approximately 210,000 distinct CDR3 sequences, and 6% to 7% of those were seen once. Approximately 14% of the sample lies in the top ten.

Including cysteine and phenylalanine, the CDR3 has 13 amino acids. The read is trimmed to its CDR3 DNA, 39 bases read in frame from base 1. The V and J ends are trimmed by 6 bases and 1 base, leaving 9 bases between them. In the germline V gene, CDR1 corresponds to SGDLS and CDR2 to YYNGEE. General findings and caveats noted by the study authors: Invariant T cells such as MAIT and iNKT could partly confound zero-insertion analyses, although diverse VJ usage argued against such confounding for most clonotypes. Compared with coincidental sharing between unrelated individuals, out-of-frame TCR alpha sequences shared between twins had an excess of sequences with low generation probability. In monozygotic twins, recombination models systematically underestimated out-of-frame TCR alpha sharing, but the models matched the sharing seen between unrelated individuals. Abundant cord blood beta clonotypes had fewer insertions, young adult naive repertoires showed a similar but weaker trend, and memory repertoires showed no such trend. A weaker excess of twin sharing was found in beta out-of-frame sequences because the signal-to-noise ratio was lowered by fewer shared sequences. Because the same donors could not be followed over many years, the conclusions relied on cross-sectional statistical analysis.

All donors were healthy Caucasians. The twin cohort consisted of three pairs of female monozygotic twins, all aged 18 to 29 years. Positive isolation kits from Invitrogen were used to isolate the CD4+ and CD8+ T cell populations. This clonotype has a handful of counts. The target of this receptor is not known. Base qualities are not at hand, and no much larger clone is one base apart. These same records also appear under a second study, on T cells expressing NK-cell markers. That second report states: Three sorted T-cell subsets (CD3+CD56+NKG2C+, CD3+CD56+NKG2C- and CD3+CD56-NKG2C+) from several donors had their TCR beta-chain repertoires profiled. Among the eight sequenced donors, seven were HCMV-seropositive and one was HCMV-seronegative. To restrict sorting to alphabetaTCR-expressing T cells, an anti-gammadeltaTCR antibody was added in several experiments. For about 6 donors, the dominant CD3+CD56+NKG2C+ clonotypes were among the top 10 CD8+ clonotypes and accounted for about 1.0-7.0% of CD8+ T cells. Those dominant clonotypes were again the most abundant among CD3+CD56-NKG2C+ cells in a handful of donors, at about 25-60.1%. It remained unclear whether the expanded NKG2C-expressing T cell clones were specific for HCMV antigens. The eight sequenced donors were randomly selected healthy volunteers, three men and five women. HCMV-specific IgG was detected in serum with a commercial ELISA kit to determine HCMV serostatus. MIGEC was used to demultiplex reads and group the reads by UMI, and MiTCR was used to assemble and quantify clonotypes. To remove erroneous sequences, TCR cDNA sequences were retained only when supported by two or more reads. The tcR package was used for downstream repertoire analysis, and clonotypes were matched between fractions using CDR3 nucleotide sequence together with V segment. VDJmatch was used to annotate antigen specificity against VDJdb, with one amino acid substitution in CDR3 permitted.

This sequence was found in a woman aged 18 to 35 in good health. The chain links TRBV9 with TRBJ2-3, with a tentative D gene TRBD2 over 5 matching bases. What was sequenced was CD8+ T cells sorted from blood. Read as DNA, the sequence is TGTGCCAGCACCACGAGGGGCACAGATACGCAGTATTTT. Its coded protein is CASTTRGTDTQYF.